Sequencing of this T cell receptor (beta chain) was carried out in a study of early T cells in non-severe SARS-CoV-2 infection. Researchers tagged individual cDNA molecules with unique molecular identifiers. In TCRdb, the 5' RACE reads were re-called with MiXCR into one record per CDR3 protein. Of some 57,000 distinct CDR3 sequences in the sample, approximately 11% were seen once. The J segment lost 5 bases and the V segment lost 5 bases, leaving 4 bases of the junction unmatched. Germline V gives CDR1 SGHTA, CDR2 FQGNSA. The CDR3 is 15 residues long. The sequence was obtained from an adult who was a healthcare worker with PCR-confirmed SARS-CoV-2 infection or an uninfected control (not recorded which). Sequencing was carried out using whole blood. The chain employs TRBV7-2 and TRBJ2-5; 14 nucleotides line up with TRBD2. The CDR3 loop reads CASSKTSGGVETQYF. In nucleotides, the CDR3 is TGTGCCAGCAGCAAGACTAGCGGGGGGGTGGAGACCCAGTACTTC.